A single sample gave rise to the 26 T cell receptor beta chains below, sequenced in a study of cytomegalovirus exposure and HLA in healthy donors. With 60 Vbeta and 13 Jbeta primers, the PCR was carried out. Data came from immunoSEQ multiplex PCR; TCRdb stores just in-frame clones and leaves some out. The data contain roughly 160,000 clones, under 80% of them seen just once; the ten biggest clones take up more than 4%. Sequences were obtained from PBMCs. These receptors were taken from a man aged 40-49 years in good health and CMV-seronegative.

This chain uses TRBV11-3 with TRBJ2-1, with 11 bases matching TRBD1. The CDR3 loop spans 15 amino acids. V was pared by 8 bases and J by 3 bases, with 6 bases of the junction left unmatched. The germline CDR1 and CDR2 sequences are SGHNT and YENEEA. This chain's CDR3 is CASSPGTGGYNEQFF. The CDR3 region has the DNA TGTGCCAGCTCTCCCGGGACAGGGGGCTACAATGAGCAGTTCTTC.

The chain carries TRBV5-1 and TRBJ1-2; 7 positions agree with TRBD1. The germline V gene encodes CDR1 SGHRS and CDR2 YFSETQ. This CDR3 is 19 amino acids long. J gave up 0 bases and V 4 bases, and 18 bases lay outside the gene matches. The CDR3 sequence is CASSTTFILPDRTNYGYTF. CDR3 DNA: TGCGCCAGCAGCACCACCTTTATACTCCCGGACAGGACTAACTATGGCTACACCTTC.

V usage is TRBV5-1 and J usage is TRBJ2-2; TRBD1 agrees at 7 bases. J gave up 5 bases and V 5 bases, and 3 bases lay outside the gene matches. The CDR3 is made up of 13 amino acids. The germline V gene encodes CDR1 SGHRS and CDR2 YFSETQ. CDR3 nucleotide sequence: TGCGCCAGCAGGGCGACAGGGACCGGGGAGCTGTTTTTT. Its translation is CASRATGTGELFF.

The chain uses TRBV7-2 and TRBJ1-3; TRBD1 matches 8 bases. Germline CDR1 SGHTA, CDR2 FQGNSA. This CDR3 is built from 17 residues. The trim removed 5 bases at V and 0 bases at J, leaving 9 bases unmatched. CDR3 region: CASSKSGQGHSGNTIYF. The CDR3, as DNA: TGTGCCAGCAGCAAAAGCGGACAGGGCCACTCTGGAAACACCATATATTTT.

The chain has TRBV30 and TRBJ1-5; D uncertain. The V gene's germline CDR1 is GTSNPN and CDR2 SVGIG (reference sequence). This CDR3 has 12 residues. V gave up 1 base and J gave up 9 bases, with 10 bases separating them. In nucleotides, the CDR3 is TGTGCCTGGAGTGGTCTAAACAGGCCCCAGCATTTT. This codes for CAWSGLNRPQHF.

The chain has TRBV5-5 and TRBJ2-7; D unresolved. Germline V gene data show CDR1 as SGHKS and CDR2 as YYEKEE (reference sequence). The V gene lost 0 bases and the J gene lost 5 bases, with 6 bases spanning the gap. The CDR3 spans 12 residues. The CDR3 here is CASSLAGNEQYF. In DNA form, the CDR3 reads TGTGCCAGCAGCTTGGCCGGTAACGAGCAGTACTTC.

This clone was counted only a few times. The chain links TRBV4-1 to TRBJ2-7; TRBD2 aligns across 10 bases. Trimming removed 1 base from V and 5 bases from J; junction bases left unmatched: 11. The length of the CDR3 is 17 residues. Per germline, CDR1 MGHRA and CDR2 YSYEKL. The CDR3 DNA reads TGCGCCAGCAGCCAAGTTGTCATTACTAGCGGGGTTGACGAGCAGTACTTC. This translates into CASSQVVITSGVDEQYF.

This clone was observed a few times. The CDR3 here is CASSQERRVGEKLFF. In nucleotides, the CDR3 is TGTGCCAGCAGCCAAGAGCGGCGAGTCGGTGAAAAACTGTTTTTT. The chain uses TRBV4-2 and TRBJ1-4; D gene unclear. Trimming shortened V by 0 bases and J by 7 bases, and 12 bases separated the two germline ends. From germline, CDR1 is LGHNA and CDR2 YNFKEQ. The CDR3 covers 15 residues.

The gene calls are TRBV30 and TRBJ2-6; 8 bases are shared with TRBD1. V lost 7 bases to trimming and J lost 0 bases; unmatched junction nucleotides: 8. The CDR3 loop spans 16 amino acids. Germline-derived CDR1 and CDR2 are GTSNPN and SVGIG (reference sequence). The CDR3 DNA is TGTGCCTTTCCGGGACAGGTCTACTCTGGGGCCAACGTCCTGACTTTC. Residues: CAFPGQVYSGANVLTF.

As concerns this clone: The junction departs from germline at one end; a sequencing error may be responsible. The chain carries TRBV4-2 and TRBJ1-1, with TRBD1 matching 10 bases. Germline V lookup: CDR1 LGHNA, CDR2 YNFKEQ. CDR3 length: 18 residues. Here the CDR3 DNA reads TGTGCCAGCAGCAGGGGGGACAGGGGATTCAGTGGGAACGCTGAAGCTTTCTTT. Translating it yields CASSRGDRGFSGNAEAFF.

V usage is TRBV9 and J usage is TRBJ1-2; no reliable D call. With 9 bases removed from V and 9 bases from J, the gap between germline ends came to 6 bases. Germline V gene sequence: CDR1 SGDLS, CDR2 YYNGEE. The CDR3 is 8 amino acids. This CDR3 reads CATRRYTF. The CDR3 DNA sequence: TGTGCCACCCGTCGCTACACCTTC.

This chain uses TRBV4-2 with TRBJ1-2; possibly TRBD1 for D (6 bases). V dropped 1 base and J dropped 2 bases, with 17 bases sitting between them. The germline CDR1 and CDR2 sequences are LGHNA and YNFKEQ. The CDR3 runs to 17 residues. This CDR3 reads CASSQAGMDRTNYGYTF. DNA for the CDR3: TGTGCCAGCAGCCAAGCTGGGATGGACAGAACAAACTATGGCTACACCTTC.

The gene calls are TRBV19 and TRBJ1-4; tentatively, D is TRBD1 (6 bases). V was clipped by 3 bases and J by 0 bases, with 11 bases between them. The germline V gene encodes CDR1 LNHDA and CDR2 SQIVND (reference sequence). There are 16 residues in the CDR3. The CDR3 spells CASSIGQLATNEKLFF. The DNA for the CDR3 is TGTGCCAGTAGTATTGGACAGCTAGCAACTAATGAAAAACTGTTTTTT.

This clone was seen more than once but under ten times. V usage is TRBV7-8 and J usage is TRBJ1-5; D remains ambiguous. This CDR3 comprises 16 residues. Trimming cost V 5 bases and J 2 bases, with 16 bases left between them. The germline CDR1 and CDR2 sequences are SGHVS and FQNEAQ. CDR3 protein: CASSLLEGTGNQPQHF. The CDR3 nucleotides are TGTGCCAGCAGCCTACTAGAGGGTACGGGCAATCAGCCCCAGCATTTT.

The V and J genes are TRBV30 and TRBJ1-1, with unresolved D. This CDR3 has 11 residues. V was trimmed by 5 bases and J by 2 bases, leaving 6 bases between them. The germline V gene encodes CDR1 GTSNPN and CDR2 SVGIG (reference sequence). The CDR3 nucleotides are TGTGCCTGGGGGCCCAACACTGAAGCTTTCTTT. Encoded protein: CAWGPNTEAFF.

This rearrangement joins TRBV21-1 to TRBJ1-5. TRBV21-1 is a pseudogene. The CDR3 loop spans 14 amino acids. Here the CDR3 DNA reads TGTGCCAGCAGCAGTTTAGGGAGGCGCGGACCCCAGCATTTT. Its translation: CASSSLGRRGPQHF.

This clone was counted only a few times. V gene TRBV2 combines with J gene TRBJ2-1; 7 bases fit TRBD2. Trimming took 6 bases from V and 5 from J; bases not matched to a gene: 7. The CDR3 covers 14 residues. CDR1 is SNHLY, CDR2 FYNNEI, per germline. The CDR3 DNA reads TGTGCCAGCAGGAGAATGGGGGGGGACAATGAGCAGTTCTTC. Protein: CASRRMGGDNEQFF.

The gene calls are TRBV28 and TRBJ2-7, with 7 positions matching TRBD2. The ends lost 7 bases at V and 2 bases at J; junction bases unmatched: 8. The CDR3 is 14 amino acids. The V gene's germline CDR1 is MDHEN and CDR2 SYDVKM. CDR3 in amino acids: CASIGEGSTYEQYF. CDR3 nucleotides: TGTGCCAGCATAGGGGAGGGGTCGACCTACGAGCAGTACTTC. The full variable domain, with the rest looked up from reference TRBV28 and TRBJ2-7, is DVKVTQSSRYLVKRTGEKVFLECVQDMDHENMFWYRQDPGLGLRLIYFSYDVKMKEKGDIPEGYSVSREKKERFSLILESASTNQTSMYLCASIGEGSTYEQYFGPGTRLTVT.

The CDR3 loop reads CASRGGTFEAFF. The CDR3 DNA reads as TGTGCCAGCAGGGGTGGGACATTTGAAGCTTTCTTT. This chain connects TRBV28 to TRBJ1-1; D perhaps matches TRBD1 (6 bases). The CDR3 spans 12 residues. Germline V CDR1 and CDR2: MDHEN, SYDVKM. V was pared by 6 bases and J by 7 bases, with 12 bases between.

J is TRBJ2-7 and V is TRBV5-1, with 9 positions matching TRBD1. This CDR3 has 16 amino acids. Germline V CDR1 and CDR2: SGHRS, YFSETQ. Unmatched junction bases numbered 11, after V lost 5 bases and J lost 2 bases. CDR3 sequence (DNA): TGCGCCAGCAGGGACAGGGGAAGGGAGCTGACCTACGAGCAGTACTTC. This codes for CASRDRGRELTYEQYF.

The DNA of the CDR3 is TGTGCCAGCAGCTCCATCGGAACAGGGGAAGGACACGAGCAGTACTTC. It specifies CASSSIGTGEGHEQYF. The rearrangement joins TRBV5-6 to TRBJ2-7; 7 nucleotides line up with TRBD1. The CDR3 has 16 amino acids. The V and J ends lost 3 bases and 5 bases, in that order; junction bases with no gene match: 14. The germline CDR1 and CDR2 sequences are SGHDT and YYEEEE.

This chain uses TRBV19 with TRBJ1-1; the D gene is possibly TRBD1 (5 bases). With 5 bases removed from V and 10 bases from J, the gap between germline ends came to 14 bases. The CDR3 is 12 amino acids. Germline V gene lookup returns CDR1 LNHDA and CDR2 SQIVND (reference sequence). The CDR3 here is CASSAWPGGAFF. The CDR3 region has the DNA TGTGCCAGTAGTGCTTGGCCCGGGGGAGCTTTCTTT. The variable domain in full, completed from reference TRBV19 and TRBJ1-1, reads DGGITQSPKYLFRKEGQNVTLSCEQNLNHDAMYWYRQDPGQGLRLIYYSQIVNDFQKGDIAEGYSVSREKKESFPLTVTSAQKNPTAFYLCASSAWPGGAFFGQGTRLTVV.

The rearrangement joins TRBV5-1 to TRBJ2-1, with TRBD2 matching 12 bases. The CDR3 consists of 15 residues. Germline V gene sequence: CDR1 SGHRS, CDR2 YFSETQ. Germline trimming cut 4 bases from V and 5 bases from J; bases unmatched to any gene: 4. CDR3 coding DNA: TGCGCCAGCAGCGAAACTAGCGGGAGGAACAATGAGCAGTTCTTC. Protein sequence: CASSETSGRNNEQFF.

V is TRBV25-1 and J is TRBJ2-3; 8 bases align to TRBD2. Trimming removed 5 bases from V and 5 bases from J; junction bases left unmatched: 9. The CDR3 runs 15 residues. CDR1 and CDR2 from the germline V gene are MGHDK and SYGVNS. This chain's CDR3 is CASSRMAGGLDTQYF. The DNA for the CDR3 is TGTGCCAGCAGTCGGATGGCGGGGGGCCTAGATACGCAGTATTTT. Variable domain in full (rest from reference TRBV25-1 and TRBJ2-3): EADIYQTPRYLVIGTGKKITLECSQTMGHDKMYWYQQDPGMELHLIHYSYGVNSTEKGDLSSESTVSRIRTEHFPLTLESARPSHTSQYLCASSRMAGGLDTQYFGPGTRLTVL.

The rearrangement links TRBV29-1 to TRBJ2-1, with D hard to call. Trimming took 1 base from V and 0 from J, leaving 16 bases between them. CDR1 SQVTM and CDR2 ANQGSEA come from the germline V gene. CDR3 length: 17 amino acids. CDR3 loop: CSVEGLADRSSYNEQFF. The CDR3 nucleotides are TGCAGCGTTGAAGGTTTAGCAGATAGAAGCTCCTACAATGAGCAGTTCTTC.

The DNA for the CDR3 is TGCGCCAGCAGCCCTGATCCCCAGCGGGGCGGGGAGACCCAGTACTTC. Its protein product is CASSPDPQRGGETQYF. The chain uses TRBV4-3 and TRBJ2-5, with 7 bases lining up with TRBD2. In germline, CDR1 is LGHNA, CDR2 YSLEER. CDR3 size: 16 residues. With V trimmed by 4 bases and J by 5 bases, 13 bases remained unmatched.